At least ten counts were recorded for the clone carrying this TCR beta chain. This specimen comes from a study of human T cells and chemical hapten exposure. Looking at the study overall: The scalp of each patient received a weekly diphenylcyclopropenone dose for the full roughly 24-week study.

TCRdb used MiXCR to reprocess the RACE reads, holding one entry per CDR3 protein. The sample records some 350,000 distinct CDR3 sequences, around 7% being singletons. The sample's time point: patch test 1, 2 weeks after DPC sensitization. The treatment is: therapeutic diphenylcyclopropenone sensitization with weekly scalp DPC. Non-pregnant alopecia patients aged 18 to 70, suitable for DPC therapy. Specimen: whole blood, collected in connection with sensitization to the hapten diphenylcyclopropenone (DPC). This sequence was found in a woman between 18 and 30 years old with alopecia areata. Some clones in this sample may be carry-over from other donors' samples.

The CDR3 DNA sequence: TGTGCCAGCAGCCTCTTACAGGGTAGCTATGGCTACACCTTC. Protein: CASSLLQGSYGYTF. This chain uses TRBV11-2 with TRBJ1-2; D is possibly TRBD1 (6 bases). The length of the CDR3 is 14 residues. V lost 5 bases to trimming and J lost 4 bases, with 14 bases between them. Looked up from germline, CDR1 is SGHAT and CDR2 is FQNNGV.